This T cell receptor (beta chain) is drawn from a study of blood T cell repertoires in COVID-19. Whole-study context: COVID-19 samples collected from the United States, Italy and Spain covered acute and convalescent phases. PBMCs, B-cell-depleted T cells, or T cells were the source of the cDNA or gDNA that made up the material.

In the authors' methods: Researchers report that nucleated cell counts were estimated from reference gene primer amplification. Clones were read by immunoSEQ multiplex PCR, and TCRdb kept only the in-frame ones, dropping some. The D gene and trimming were derived from the DNA, and the V and J assignments and clone size from that table. The table includes about 190,000 clones, about 90% detected once. The sequence was collected from a man between 50 and 59 years old with acute or convalescent COVID-19. The sample comprised peripheral blood.

The CDR3, as DNA: TGTGCCAGCAGCCCCCGGACTAGTCGAGCTAATGAAAAACTGTTTTTT. This encodes CASSPRTSRANEKLFF. The genes are TRBV7-2 and TRBJ1-4; unclear D gene. CDR1 is SGHTA and CDR2 is FQGNSA in the germline V gene. Trimming pared 5 bases from V and 3 bases from J, leaving 16 bases between. The CDR3 totals 16 residues.